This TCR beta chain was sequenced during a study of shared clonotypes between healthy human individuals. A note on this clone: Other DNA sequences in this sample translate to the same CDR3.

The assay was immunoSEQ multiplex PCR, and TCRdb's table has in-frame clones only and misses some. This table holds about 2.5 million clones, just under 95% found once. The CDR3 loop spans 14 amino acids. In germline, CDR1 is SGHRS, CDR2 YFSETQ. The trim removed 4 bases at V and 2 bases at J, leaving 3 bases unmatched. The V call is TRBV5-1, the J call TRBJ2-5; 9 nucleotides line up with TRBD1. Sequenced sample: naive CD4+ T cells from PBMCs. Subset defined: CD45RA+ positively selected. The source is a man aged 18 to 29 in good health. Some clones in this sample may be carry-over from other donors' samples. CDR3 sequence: CASSPTGGQETQYF. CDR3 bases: TGCGCCAGCAGCCCGACAGGGGGACAAGAGACCCAGTACTTC.